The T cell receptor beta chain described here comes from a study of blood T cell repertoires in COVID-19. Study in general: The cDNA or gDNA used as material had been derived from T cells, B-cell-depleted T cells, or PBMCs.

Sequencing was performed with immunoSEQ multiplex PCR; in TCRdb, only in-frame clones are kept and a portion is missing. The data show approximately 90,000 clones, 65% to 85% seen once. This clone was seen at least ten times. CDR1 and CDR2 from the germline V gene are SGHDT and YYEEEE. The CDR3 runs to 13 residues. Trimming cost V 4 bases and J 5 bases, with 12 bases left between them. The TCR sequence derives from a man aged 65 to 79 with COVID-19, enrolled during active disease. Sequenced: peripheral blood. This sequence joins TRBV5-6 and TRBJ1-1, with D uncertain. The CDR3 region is CASSPRFGTEAFF. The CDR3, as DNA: TGTGCCAGCAGCCCCCGGTTCGGGACTGAAGCTTTCTTT.